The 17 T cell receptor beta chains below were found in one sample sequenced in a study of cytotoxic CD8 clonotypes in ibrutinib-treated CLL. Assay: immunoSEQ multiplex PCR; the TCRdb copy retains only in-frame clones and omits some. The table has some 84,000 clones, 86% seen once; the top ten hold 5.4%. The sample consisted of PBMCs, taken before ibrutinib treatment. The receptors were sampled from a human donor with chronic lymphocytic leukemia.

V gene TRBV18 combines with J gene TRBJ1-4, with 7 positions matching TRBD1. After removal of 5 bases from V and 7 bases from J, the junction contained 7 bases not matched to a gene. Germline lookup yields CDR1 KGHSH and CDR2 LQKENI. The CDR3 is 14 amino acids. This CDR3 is CASSVTGAGEKLFF. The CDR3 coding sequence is TGTGCCAGCTCAGTTACAGGGGCAGGTGAAAAACTGTTTTTT.

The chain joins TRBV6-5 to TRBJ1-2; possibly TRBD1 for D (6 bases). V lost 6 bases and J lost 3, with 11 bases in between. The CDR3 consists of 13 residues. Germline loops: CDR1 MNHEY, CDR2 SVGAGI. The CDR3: CASSTGRYYGYTF. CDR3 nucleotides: TGTGCCAGCAGCACAGGGAGGTACTATGGCTACACCTTC.

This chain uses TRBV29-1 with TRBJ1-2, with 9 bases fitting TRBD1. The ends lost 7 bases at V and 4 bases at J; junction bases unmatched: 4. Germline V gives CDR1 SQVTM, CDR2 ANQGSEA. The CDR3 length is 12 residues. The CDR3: CSGGQGSYGYTF. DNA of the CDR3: TGCAGCGGCGGACAGGGGTCCTATGGCTACACCTTC.

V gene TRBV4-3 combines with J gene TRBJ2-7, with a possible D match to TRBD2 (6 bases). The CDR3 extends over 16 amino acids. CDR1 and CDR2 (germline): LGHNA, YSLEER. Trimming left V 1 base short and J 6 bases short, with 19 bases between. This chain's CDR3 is CASSQGLGEGGGEQYF. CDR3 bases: TGCGCCAGCAGCCAAGGTTTAGGAGAGGGAGGTGGCGAGCAGTACTTC.

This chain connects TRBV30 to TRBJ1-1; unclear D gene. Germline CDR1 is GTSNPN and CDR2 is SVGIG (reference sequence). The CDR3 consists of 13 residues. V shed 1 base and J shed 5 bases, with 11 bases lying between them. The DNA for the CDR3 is TGTGCCTGGAGTGGCTCCGGAGGGACTGAAGCTTTCTTT. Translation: CAWSGSGGTEAFF. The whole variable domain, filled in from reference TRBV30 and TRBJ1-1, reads SQTIHQWPATLVQPVGSPLSLECTVEGTSNPNLYWYRQAAGRGLQLLFYSVGIGQISSEVPQNLSASRPQDRQFILSSKKLLLSDSGFYLCAWSGSGGTEAFFGQGTRLTVV.

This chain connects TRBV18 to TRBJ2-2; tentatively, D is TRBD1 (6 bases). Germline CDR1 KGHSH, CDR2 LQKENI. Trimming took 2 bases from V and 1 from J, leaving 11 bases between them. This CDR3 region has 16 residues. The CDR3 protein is CASSPGTGMNTGELFF. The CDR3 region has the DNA TGTGCCAGCTCACCAGGAACAGGGATGAACACCGGGGAGCTGTTTTTT.

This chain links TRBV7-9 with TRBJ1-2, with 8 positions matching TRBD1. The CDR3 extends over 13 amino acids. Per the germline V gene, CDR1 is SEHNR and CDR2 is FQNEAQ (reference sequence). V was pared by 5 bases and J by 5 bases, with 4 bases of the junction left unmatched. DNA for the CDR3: TGTGCCAGCAGCCCGGACAGGGTATATGGCTACACCTTC. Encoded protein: CASSPDRVYGYTF.

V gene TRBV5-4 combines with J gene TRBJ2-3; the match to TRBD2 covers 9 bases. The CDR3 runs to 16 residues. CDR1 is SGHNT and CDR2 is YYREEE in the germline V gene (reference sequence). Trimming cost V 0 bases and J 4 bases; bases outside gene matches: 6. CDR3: CASSLVNSGSPDTQYF. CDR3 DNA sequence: TGTGCCAGCAGCTTGGTAAATAGCGGGAGTCCAGATACGCAGTATTTT. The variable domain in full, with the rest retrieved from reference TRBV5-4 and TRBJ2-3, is ETGVTQSPTHLIKTRGQQVTLRCSSQSGHNTVSWYQQALGQGPQFIFQYYREEENGRGNFPPRFSGLQFPNYSSELNVNALELDDSALYLCASSLVNSGSPDTQYFGPGTRLTVL.

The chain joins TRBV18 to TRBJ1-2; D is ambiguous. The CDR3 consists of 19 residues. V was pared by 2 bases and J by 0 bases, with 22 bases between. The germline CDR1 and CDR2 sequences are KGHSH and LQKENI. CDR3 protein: CASSPRMIGEGIANYGYTF. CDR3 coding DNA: TGTGCCAGCTCACCAAGGATGATTGGAGAGGGCATTGCTAACTATGGCTACACCTTC.

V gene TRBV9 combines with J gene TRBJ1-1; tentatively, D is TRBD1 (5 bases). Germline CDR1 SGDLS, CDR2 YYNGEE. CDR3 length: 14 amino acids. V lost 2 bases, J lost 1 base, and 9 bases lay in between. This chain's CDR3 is CASSVRQTNTEAFF. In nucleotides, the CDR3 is TGTGCCAGCAGCGTTAGACAGACGAACACTGAAGCTTTCTTT.

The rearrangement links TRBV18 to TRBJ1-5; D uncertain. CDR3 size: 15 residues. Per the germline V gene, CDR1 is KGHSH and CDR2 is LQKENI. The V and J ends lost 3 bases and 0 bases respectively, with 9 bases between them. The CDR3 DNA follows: TGTGCCAGCTCACCTGCAGTCCCTAGCAATCAGCCCCAGCATTTT. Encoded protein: CASSPAVPSNQPQHF.

DNA for the CDR3: TGCAGCGTCGCGGATACAGGGGTAAGGACTGAAGCTTTCTTT. Translating gives CSVADTGVRTEAFF. This chain connects TRBV29-1 to TRBJ1-1, with 7 bases fitting TRBD1. The CDR3 covers 14 residues. Germline V gene lookup returns CDR1 SQVTM and CDR2 ANQGSEA. V lost 6 bases and J lost 5; bases outside the gene matches: 12.

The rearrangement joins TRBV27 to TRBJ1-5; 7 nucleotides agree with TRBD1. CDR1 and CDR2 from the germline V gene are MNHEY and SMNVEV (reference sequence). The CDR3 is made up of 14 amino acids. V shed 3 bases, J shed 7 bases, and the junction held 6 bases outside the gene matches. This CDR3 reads CASSFGQGGQPQHF. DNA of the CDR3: TGTGCCAGCAGTTTCGGGCAGGGGGGGCAGCCCCAGCATTTT.

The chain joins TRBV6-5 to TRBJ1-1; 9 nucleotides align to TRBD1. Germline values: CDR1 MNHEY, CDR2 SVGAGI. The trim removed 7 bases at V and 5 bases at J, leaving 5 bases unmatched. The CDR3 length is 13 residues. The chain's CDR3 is CASTRDRETEAFF. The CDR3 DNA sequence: TGTGCCAGCACGCGGGACAGGGAGACTGAAGCTTTCTTT.

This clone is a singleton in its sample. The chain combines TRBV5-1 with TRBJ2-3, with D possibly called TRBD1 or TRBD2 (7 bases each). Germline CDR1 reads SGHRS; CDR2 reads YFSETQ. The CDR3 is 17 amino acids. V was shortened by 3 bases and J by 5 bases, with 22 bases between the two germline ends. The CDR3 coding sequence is TGCGCCAGCAGCTCGGGCACAGGGGCGGGAGTACTAGATACGCAGTATTTT. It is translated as CASSSGTGAGVLDTQYF.

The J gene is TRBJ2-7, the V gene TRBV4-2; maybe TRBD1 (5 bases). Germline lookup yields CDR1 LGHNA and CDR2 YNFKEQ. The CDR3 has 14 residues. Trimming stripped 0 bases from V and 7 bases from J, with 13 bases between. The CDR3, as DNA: TGTGCCAGCAGCCAAGATTCAGGGTTCCGGGAGCAGTACTTC. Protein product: CASSQDSGFREQYF.

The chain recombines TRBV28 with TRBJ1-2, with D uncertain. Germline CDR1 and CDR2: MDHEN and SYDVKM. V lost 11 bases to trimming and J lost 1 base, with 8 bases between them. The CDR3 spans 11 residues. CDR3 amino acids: CAASINYGYTF. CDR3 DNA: TGTGCCGCCTCCATTAACTATGGCTACACCTTC.